The clone carrying this T cell receptor (beta chain) was detected only a few times. Its antigen is currently unknown. V shed 5 bases, J shed 6 bases, and the junction held 6 bases outside the gene matches. The CDR3 extends over 13 amino acids. From germline, CDR1 is SGHDN and CDR2 FVKESK. The data were taken from a study of cytomegalovirus exposure and HLA in healthy donors. Study observations and caveats: Specific recognition of CMV antigens was confirmed in vitro for a few chains (all CMV-associated). First-cohort TCR clusters were later found to tend to co-occur in the 120 or so validation repertoires.

Method: immunoSEQ multiplex PCR; TCRdb's copy keeps in-frame clones and lacks some. The sample holds 200,000 to 300,000 clones, 70% to 90% seen once. The sequence came from a young woman in good health and CMV-seropositive. The material sequenced was PBMCs. J is TRBJ1-1 and V is TRBV14, with 7 bases that match TRBD1. The CDR3 DNA reads TGTGCCAGCAGCACAACAGGGGCGGCTGAAGCTTTCTTT. Encoded protein: CASSTTGAAEAFF.